This TCR beta chain was captured by sequencing in a study of vaccination and CD4 T cells after COVID-19. Background on the study: Post-vaccine sampling followed dose two by a median about 72 days (range 14 to 241).

Study-level results: Reactive clonotype counts went from median around 20 after infection to approximately 38 after vaccination, nonsignificantly.

Documented treatment: roughly nine-day PBMC culture with coronavirus spike peptide pools or control peptides (ViraFEST assay). Of note for this clonotype: Its target is not known.

The V gene's germline CDR1 is MNHEY and CDR2 SVGAGI. The length of the CDR3 is 15 residues. V gave up 4 bases and J gave up 2 bases, with 15 bases separating them. Sequence data for DNA of cultured CD4+ T cells were generated by the Oncomine TCR Beta short-read assay. Extraction of genomic DNA was performed on cultured CD4+ T cells. TCRdb called the PCR reads again in MiXCR, with one record for every CDR3 protein. The profile shows 12,000 or so distinct CDR3 sequences, about 61% of them singletons. The origin of this receptor is a human donor who had recovered from COVID-19. The V and J genes are TRBV6-5 and TRBJ2-7, with D maybe TRBD1 (6 bases). The sample taken for sequencing was CD4+ T cells from blood, cultured in vitro. The CDR3 reads CASSSHDRNPYEQYF. CDR3 in DNA: TGTGCCAGCAGTTCCCACGACAGGAATCCCTACGAGCAGTACTTC.